Each of the 26 T cell receptor beta chains below was sequenced from the same sample in a study of cytomegalovirus exposure and HLA in healthy donors. The PCR had 60 Vbeta and 13 Jbeta primers. Libraries were prepared by immunoSEQ multiplex PCR; TCRdb keeps only in-frame clonotypes and omits some of them. The sample has approximately 40,000 clones, 66% seen once. Sequenced material: PBMCs. The receptor source for this set is a man in his fifties in good health and CMV-seropositive.

This clone was seen more than once but under ten times. The J gene is TRBJ1-5, the V gene TRBV19; unclear D gene. The CDR3 runs 13 residues. The V end lost 0 bases, the J end lost 7 bases, and 7 bases lay between the germline ends. Germline loops: CDR1 LNHDA, CDR2 SQIVND (reference sequence). This chain's CDR3 is CASSIEGSQPQHF. The CDR3 coding sequence is TGTGCCAGTAGTATAGAAGGGAGCCAGCCCCAGCATTTT.

CDR3: CASSLRWNTGELFF. CDR3 in DNA: TGTGCCAGCAGCTTACGGTGGAACACCGGGGAGCTGTTTTTT. This chain joins TRBV11-3 and TRBJ2-2; D remains ambiguous. Germline V gene lookup returns CDR1 SGHNT and CDR2 YENEEA. CDR3 length: 14 residues. The V and J ends lost 2 bases and 1 base respectively, with 5 bases between them. Full variable domain (remainder filled in from reference TRBV11-3 and TRBJ2-2): EAGVVQSPRYKIIEKKQPVAFWCNPISGHNTLYWYLQNLGQGPELLIRYENEEAVDDSQLPKDRFSAERLKGVDSTLKIQPAELGDSAVYLCASSLRWNTGELFFGEGSRLTVL.

This clone was counted a few times. This chain connects TRBV30 to TRBJ1-2, with D perhaps matching TRBD1 (5 bases). The CDR3 covers 13 residues. Germline CDR1 and CDR2: GTSNPN and SVGIG (reference sequence). Between the trimmed V and J ends, which lost 0 bases and 2 bases, there was a span of 7 bases. Written as DNA, the CDR3 is TGTGCCTGGAGTGTACCAGGGAACTATGGCTACACCTTC. Translated: CAWSVPGNYGYTF.

This clone showed up just a few times. This chain connects TRBV7-3 to TRBJ2-6; 7 nucleotides align to TRBD1. The J segment lost 4 bases and the V segment lost 5 bases, leaving 8 bases of the junction unmatched. Germline lookup yields CDR1 SGHTA and CDR2 FQGTGA. CDR3 length: 16 amino acids. The CDR3 reads CASSRGWTGGANVLTF. CDR3 sequence (DNA): TGTGCCAGCAGCAGGGGATGGACAGGAGGGGCCAACGTCCTGACTTTC.

V gene TRBV7-9 combines with J gene TRBJ1-2; D gene uncertain. There are 14 residues in the CDR3. Trimming took 3 bases from V and 8 from J, leaving 16 bases between them. Germline V gives CDR1 SEHNR, CDR2 FQNEAQ (reference sequence). The CDR3 DNA reads TGTGCCAGCAGCTTTGGAGGCGCAGCGGGAGGCTACACCTTC. The encoded protein is CASSFGGAAGGYTF.

The sample holds one count of this clone. The rearrangement uses TRBV25-1 and TRBJ2-5, with TRBD1 matching 7 bases. The CDR3 covers 14 residues. The J segment lost 2 bases and the V segment lost 5 bases, leaving 5 bases of the junction unmatched. CDR1 MGHDK and CDR2 SYGVNS come from the germline V gene. The chain's CDR3 is CASSTGTVQETQYF. Written as DNA, the CDR3 is TGTGCCAGCAGTACCGGGACAGTTCAAGAGACCCAGTACTTC.

V gene TRBV7-9 combines with J gene TRBJ1-1, with TRBD1 matching 7 bases. V was pared by 1 base and J by 4 bases, with 3 bases of the junction left unmatched. The germline CDR1 and CDR2 sequences are SEHNR and FQNEAQ (reference sequence). This CDR3 has 14 amino acids. The CDR3 DNA reads TGTGCCAGCAGCTTAGGATCAGGGGGCACTGAAGCTTTCTTT. Translated: CASSLGSGGTEAFF.

This clone was detected only once. V gene TRBV10-3 combines with J gene TRBJ2-5; tentatively, D is TRBD1 (5 bases). V was trimmed by 3 bases and J by 0 bases, leaving 8 bases between them. Germline assignment: CDR1 ENHRY and CDR2 SYGVKD. The CDR3 sequence is 14 residues long. The CDR3 is CAISEVTDQETQYF. The DNA for the CDR3 is TGTGCCATCAGTGAAGTGACAGACCAAGAGACCCAGTACTTC.

The chain's CDR3 is CASSSQGTDTQYF. The CDR3 DNA sequence: TGTGCCAGCAGCTCACAGGGCACAGATACGCAGTATTTT. V and J are TRBV7-3 and TRBJ2-3; tentative D call: TRBD1 (5 bases). Germline CDR1 SGHTA, CDR2 FQGTGA. The germline V and J ends were trimmed by 4 bases and 1 base, with 6 bases remaining between them. This CDR3 contains 13 residues.

The chain recombines TRBV4-1 with TRBJ1-2; a weak D match, TRBD1 (5 bases). Germline CDR1 MGHRA, CDR2 YSYEKL. The CDR3 sequence is 15 residues long. Trimming removed 4 bases from V and 3 bases from J, with 15 bases in between. CDR3: CASSPLPTGDYGYTF. CDR3 coding DNA: TGCGCCAGCAGCCCTTTGCCCACAGGTGACTATGGCTACACCTTC.

The V gene is TRBV4-1, the J gene TRBJ1-1; a possible D gene is TRBD1 (6 bases). This CDR3 region has 14 residues. The V end lost 6 bases, the J end lost 1 base, and 12 bases lay between the germline ends. CDR1 is MGHRA and CDR2 is YSYEKL in the germline V gene. The CDR3: CASRNTGPNTEAFF. DNA for the CDR3: TGCGCCAGCAGGAACACAGGGCCGAACACTGAAGCTTTCTTT.

Concerning this clone itself: The same CDR3 also results from other DNA sequences found in this sample. The chain has TRBV18 and TRBJ1-2; the match to TRBD1 covers 7 bases. Germline CDR1 and CDR2: KGHSH and LQKENI. Losses at the gene ends were 5 bases for V and 4 bases for J; bases not matched to a gene: 4. The CDR3 runs 13 residues. CDR3 DNA: TGTGCCAGCTCATCGGGACAGAGCTATGGCTACACCTTC. This encodes CASSSGQSYGYTF.

This clone was found a few times. The chain links TRBV7-2 to TRBJ2-5; 10 nucleotides agree with TRBD1. CDR3 length: 15 amino acids. Germline CDR1 SGHTA, CDR2 FQGNSA. J gave up 6 bases and V 5 bases, and 9 bases lay outside the gene matches. The CDR3 spells CASSPWDDRGQTQYF. The CDR3 nucleotides read TGTGCCAGCAGCCCATGGGACGACAGGGGGCAGACCCAGTACTTC.

The chain uses TRBV7-6 and TRBJ2-2; weak D call: TRBD1 (6 bases). The CDR3 extends over 14 amino acids. The germline V gene encodes CDR1 SGHVS and CDR2 FNYEAQ. The V end was cut by 6 bases, the J end by 4 bases, with 12 bases between. This CDR3 reads CASSPRGGTGELFF. DNA for the CDR3: TGTGCCAGCAGTCCCAGGGGCGGCACCGGGGAGCTGTTTTTT.

The V and J genes are TRBV30 and TRBJ1-1, with 7 bases fitting TRBD1. V was pared by 3 bases and J by 1 base, with 2 bases of the junction left unmatched. The length of the CDR3 is 13 residues. Germline CDR1 is GTSNPN and CDR2 is SVGIG (reference sequence). The DNA of the CDR3 is TGTGCCTGGAGGGGACAGAAGAACACTGAAGCTTTCTTT. Its protein product is CAWRGQKNTEAFF. Supplemented by reference TRBV30 and TRBJ1-1, the full variable domain reads SQTIHQWPATLVQPVGSPLSLECTVEGTSNPNLYWYRQAAGRGLQLLFYSVGIGQISSEVPQNLSASRPQDRQFILSSKKLLLSDSGFYLCAWRGQKNTEAFFGQGTRLTVV.

The table lists this clone with a few counts. J is TRBJ2-2 and V is TRBV18; unclear D gene. CDR1 is KGHSH, CDR2 LQKENI, per germline. The CDR3 consists of 12 residues. V shed 6 bases and J shed 4 bases, with 6 bases lying between them. CDR3 nucleotides: TGTGCCAGCTCCGACTCCACCGGGGAGCTGTTTTTT. Amino acids: CASSDSTGELFF.

V is TRBV19 and J is TRBJ2-5; 7 positions agree with TRBD1. V lost 4 bases to trimming and J lost 1 base; unmatched junction nucleotides: 9. Germline values: CDR1 LNHDA, CDR2 SQIVND (reference sequence). The CDR3 totals 16 residues. The CDR3 sequence is CASSTTYRGGQETQYF. Here the CDR3 DNA reads TGTGCCAGTAGTACTACATACAGGGGTGGCCAAGAGACCCAGTACTTC.

This clone came up a few times. The rearrangement joins TRBV6-5 to TRBJ1-1; tentative D call: TRBD1 (6 bases). The CDR3 length is 14 residues. V dropped 0 bases and J dropped 4 bases, with 9 bases sitting between them. Germline V gene lookup returns CDR1 MNHEY and CDR2 SVGAGI. The CDR3 DNA reads TGTGCCAGCAGTTACTCGATCAGGGGCACTGAAGCTTTCTTT. As protein: CASSYSIRGTEAFF.

This chain connects TRBV23-1 to TRBJ1-2; no definite D call. TRBV23-1 counts as an open reading frame of uncertain function. This CDR3 region has 13 residues. The V and J ends lost 4 bases and 3 bases respectively, with 9 bases between them. The CDR3 coding sequence is TGCGCCAGCAGTCCGGGGAGGGACTATGGCTACACCTTC. Its translation is CASSPGRDYGYTF.

This clone has a count of ten or more. The chain uses TRBV4-3 and TRBJ1-4, with D tentatively TRBD1 (6 bases). Per germline, CDR1 LGHNA and CDR2 YSLEER. This CDR3 region has 16 residues. Trimming cost V 0 bases and J 4 bases, with 12 bases left between them. CDR3 in DNA: TGCGCCAGCAGCCAAGAGGGGGCCGGTAATAATGAAAAACTGTTTTTT. Translating gives CASSQEGAGNNEKLFF.

This clone has only a few counts. The rearrangement uses TRBV6-6 and TRBJ2-5; TRBD2 agrees at 12 bases. CDR3 length: 16 residues. Germline CDR1 and CDR2: MNHNY and SVGAGI (reference sequence). The J segment lost 1 base and the V segment lost 5 bases, leaving 5 bases of the junction unmatched. For the CDR3, the DNA is TGTGCCAGCAGTGGTCGACTAGCGGGGGTCCAAGAGACCCAGTACTTC. Amino acids: CASSGRLAGVQETQYF.

This chain joins TRBV7-2 and TRBJ1-6, with D unresolved. Trimming took 2 bases from V and 7 from J, leaving 12 bases between them. Germline V gene sequence: CDR1 SGHTA, CDR2 FQGNSA. This CDR3 spans 15 amino acids. The DNA for the CDR3 is TGTGCCAGCAGCTTAAACAGCCCAGTCAATTCACCCCTCCACTTT. Translating it yields CASSLNSPVNSPLHF.

The rearrangement links TRBV30 to TRBJ1-4; D not resolved. This CDR3 comprises 15 residues. Trimming removed 5 bases at V and 5 bases at J, with 18 bases between. CDR1 and CDR2 (germline): GTSNPN, SVGIG (reference sequence). CDR3 sequence: CAWSTQGGPNEKLFF. The CDR3 nucleotides read TGTGCCTGGTCGACCCAAGGCGGGCCAAATGAAAAACTGTTTTTT. Full variable domain (rest looked up from reference TRBV30 and TRBJ1-4): SQTIHQWPATLVQPVGSPLSLECTVEGTSNPNLYWYRQAAGRGLQLLFYSVGIGQISSEVPQNLSASRPQDRQFILSSKKLLLSDSGFYLCAWSTQGGPNEKLFFGSGTQLSVL.

V gene TRBV6-5 combines with J gene TRBJ2-5; maybe TRBD1 (6 bases). CDR1 and CDR2 from the germline V gene are MNHEY and SVGAGI. The CDR3 totals 16 residues. V was clipped by 0 bases and J by 2 bases, with 13 bases between them. The CDR3 loop reads CASSYSMGALQETQYF. For the CDR3, the DNA is TGTGCCAGCAGTTACTCGATGGGGGCCCTTCAAGAGACCCAGTACTTC.

The CDR3 sequence: CASSPRGPGDNEQFF. The CDR3 bases are TGCGCCAGCAGCCCCCGAGGGCCAGGGGACAATGAGCAGTTCTTC. The genes are TRBV4-1 and TRBJ2-1; D is perhaps TRBD1 (6 bases). Germline V gene lookup returns CDR1 MGHRA and CDR2 YSYEKL. Trimming pared 4 bases from V and 5 bases from J, leaving 15 bases between. The CDR3 has 15 residues.

There are a few counts of this clone. The rearrangement joins TRBV18 to TRBJ2-5; D unclear. Germline V gene sequence: CDR1 KGHSH, CDR2 LQKENI. The CDR3 spans 10 residues. Between the trimmed V and J ends, which lost 8 bases and 3 bases, there was a span of 4 bases. The chain's CDR3 is CASIEETQYF. The CDR3 DNA reads as TGTGCCAGCATAGAAGAGACCCAGTACTTC.